Sequencing of this T cell receptor (beta chain) was carried out in a study of blood T cell repertoires in COVID-19. With V trimmed by 6 bases and J by 1 base, 6 bases remained unmatched. The CDR3 spans 15 residues. CDR1 is SGHRS and CDR2 is YFSETQ in the germline V gene. The protocol was immunoSEQ multiplex PCR, while the TCRdb copy is restricted to in-frame clones and leaves out a portion. The table shows more than 80,000 clones, with approximately 85% occurring only once. This sequence was found in an elderly woman with COVID-19, enrolled during active disease. The sample consisted of peripheral blood. The V call is TRBV5-1, the J call TRBJ2-3; 9 bases map to TRBD2. In nucleotides, the CDR3 is TGCGCCAGCACCGAACGGACTAGCGGCACAGATACGCAGTATTTT. As protein: CASTERTSGTDTQYF. The full variable domain, completed using reference TRBV5-1 and TRBJ2-3, is KAGVTQTPRYLIKTRGQQVTLSCSPISGHRSVSWYQQTPGQGLQFLFEYFSETQRNKGNFPGRFSGRQFSNSRSEMNVSTLELGDSALYLCASTERTSGTDTQYFGPGTRLTVL.